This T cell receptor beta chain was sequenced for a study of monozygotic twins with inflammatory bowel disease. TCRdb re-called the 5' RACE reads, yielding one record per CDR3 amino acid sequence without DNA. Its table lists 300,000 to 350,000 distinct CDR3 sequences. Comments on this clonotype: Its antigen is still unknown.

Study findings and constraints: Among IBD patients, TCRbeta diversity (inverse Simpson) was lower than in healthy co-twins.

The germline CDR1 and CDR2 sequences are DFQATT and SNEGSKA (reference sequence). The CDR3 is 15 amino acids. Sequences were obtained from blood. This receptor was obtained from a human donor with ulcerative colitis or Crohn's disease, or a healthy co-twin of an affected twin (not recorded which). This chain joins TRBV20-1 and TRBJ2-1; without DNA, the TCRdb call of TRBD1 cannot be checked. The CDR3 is CSARDPDTFYNEQFF.